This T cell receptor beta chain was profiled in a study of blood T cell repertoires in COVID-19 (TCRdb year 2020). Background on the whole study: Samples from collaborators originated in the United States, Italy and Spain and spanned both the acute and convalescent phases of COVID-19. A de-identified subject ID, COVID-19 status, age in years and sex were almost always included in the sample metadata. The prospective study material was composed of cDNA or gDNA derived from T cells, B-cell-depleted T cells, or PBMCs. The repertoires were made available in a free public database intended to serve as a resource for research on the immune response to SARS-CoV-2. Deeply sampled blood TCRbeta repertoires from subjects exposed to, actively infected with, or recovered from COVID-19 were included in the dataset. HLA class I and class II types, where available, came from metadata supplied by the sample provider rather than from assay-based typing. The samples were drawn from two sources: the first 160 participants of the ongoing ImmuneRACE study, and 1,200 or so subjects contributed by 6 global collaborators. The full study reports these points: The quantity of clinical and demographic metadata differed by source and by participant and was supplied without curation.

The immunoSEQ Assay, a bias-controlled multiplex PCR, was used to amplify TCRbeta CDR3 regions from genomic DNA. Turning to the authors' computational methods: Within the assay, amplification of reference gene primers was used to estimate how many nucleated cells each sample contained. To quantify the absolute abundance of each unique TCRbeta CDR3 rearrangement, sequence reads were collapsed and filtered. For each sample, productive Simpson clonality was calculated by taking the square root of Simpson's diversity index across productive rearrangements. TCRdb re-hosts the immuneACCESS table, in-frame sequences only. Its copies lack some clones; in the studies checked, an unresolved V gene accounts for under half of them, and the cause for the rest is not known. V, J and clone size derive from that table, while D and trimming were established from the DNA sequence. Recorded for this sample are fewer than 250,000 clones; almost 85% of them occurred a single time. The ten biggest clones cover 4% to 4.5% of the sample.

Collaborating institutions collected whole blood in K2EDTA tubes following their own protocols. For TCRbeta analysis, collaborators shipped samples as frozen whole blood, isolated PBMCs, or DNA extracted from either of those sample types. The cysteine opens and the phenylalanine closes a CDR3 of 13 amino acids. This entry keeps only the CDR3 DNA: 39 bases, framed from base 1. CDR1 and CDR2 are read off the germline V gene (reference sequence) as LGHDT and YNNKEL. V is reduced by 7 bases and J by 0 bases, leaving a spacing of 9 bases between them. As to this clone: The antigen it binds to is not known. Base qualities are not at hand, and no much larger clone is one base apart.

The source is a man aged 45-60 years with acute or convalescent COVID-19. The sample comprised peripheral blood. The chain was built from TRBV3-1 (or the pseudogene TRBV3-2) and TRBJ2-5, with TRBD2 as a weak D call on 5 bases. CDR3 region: CASKAAYQETQYF. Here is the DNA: TGTGCCAGCAAAGCGGCTTACCAAGAGACCCAGTACTTC.